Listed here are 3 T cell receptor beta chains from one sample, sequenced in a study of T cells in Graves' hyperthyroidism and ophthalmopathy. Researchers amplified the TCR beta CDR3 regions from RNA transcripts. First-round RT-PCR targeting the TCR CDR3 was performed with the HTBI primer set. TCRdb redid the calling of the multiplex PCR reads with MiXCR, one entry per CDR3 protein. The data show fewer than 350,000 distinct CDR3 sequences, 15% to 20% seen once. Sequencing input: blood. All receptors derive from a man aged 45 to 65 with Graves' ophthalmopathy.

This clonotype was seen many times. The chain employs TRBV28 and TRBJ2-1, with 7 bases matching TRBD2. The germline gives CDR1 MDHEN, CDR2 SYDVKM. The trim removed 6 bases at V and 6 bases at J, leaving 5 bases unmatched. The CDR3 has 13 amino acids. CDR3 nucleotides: TGTGCCAGCAGGACGGGAGGAACCAATGAGCAGTTCTTC. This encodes CASRTGGTNEQFF.

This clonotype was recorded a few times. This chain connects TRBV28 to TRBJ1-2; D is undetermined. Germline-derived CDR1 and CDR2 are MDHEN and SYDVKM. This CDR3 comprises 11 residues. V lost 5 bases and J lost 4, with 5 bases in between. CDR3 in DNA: TGTGCCAGCAGTACCTTCTATGGCTACACCTTC. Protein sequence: CASSTFYGYTF.

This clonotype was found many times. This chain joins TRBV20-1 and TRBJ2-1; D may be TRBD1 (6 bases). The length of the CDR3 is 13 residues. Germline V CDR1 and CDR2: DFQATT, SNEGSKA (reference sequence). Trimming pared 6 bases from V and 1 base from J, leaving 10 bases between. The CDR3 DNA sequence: TGCAGTGCCCTGGGACAATCCTACAATGAGCAGTTCTTC. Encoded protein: CSALGQSYNEQFF.